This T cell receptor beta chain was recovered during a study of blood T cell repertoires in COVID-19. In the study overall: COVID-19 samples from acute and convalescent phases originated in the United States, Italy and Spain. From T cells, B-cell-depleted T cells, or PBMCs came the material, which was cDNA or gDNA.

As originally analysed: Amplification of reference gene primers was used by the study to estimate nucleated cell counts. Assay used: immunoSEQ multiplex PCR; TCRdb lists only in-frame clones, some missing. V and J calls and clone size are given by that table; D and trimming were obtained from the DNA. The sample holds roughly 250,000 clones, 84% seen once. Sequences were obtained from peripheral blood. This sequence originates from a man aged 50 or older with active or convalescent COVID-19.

This CDR3 is CASSQERSGGYTGELFF. The CDR3 DNA follows: TGTGCCAGCAGCCAAGAGCGTAGCGGGGGGTACACCGGGGAGCTGTTTTTT. The V call is TRBV3-1 (or the pseudogene TRBV3-2), the J call TRBJ2-2; 10 bases match TRBD2. The CDR3 consists of 17 residues. After removal of 0 bases from V and 3 bases from J, the junction contained 4 bases not matched to a gene. Germline V gene lookup returns CDR1 LGHDT and CDR2 YNNKEL (reference sequence).